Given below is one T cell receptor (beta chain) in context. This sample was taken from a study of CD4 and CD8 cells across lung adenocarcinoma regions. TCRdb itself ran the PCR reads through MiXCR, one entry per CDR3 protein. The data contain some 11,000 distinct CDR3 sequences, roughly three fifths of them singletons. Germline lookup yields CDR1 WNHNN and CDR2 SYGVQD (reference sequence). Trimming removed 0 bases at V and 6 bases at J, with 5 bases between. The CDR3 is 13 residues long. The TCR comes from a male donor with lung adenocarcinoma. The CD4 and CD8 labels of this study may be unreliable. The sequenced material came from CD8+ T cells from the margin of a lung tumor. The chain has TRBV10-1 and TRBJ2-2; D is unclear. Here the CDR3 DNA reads TGCGCCAGCAGTGAGTCCCGGGCCGGGGAGCTGTTTTTT. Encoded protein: CASSESRAGELFF.